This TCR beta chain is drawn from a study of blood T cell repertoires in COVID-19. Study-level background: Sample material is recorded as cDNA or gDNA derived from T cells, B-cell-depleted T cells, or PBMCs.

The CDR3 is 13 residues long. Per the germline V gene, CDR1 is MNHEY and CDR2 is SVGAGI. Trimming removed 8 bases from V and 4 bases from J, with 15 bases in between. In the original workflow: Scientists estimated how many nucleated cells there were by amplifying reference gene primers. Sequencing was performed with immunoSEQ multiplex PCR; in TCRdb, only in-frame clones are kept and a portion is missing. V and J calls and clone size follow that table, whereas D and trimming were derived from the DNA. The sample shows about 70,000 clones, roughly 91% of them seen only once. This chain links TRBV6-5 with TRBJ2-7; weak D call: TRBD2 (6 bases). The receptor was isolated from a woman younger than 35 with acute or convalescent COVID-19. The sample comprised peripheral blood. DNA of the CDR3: TGTGCCAGCTCGCGGGATTCGATTTACGAGCAGTACTTC. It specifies CASSRDSIYEQYF.